The 22 T cell receptor beta chains below all came from one sample that was sequenced in a study of blood T cell repertoires in COVID-19. Measured with immunoSEQ multiplex PCR; TCRdb has only the in-frame clones, and not every one. The repertoire holds some 180,000 clones, with roughly 82% as singletons. The specimen was peripheral blood. These receptors all stem from an older woman with COVID-19, enrolled during active disease.

The sample holds a few counts of this clone. The chain uses TRBV20-1 and TRBJ2-7; 7 nucleotides match TRBD2. The V gene end was trimmed by 3 bases and the J gene end by 3 bases; junction bases not matched to a gene: 11. Germline lookup yields CDR1 DFQATT and CDR2 SNEGSKA (reference sequence). The CDR3 spans 15 residues. The CDR3, as DNA: TGCAGTGCTAGTGGATTGCCTAGCGGACTCTACGAGCAGTACTTC. This codes for CSASGLPSGLYEQYF.

The J gene is TRBJ1-1, the V gene TRBV18; 8 positions match TRBD1. The CDR3 is made up of 14 amino acids. J gave up 2 bases and V 5 bases, and 4 bases lay outside the gene matches. From germline, CDR1 is KGHSH and CDR2 LQKENI. The CDR3 here is CASSNRGTNTEAFF. The CDR3 nucleotides are TGTGCCAGCTCAAACAGGGGGACTAACACTGAAGCTTTCTTT.

This chain links TRBV6-4 with TRBJ2-1; TRBD2 agrees at 13 bases. CDR3 size: 15 residues. The germline V gene has CDR1 MRHNA and CDR2 SNTAGT. With V trimmed by 3 bases and J by 6 bases, 2 bases remained unmatched. CDR3 residues: CASSEGLAGSNEQFF. The CDR3 coding sequence is TGTGCCAGCAGTGAGGGACTAGCGGGAAGCAATGAGCAGTTCTTC.

The chain is built from TRBV2 and TRBJ2-3; D not certain. The CDR3 sequence is 15 residues long. V dropped 7 bases and J dropped 4 bases, with 18 bases sitting between them. The germline gives CDR1 SNHLY, CDR2 FYNNEI. The CDR3 is CASTQLKRIADTQYF. The CDR3 coding sequence is TGTGCCAGCACCCAACTGAAGAGGATCGCAGATACGCAGTATTTT.

This clone was seen only once. The genes are TRBV4-3 and TRBJ2-1; 7 nucleotides line up with TRBD2. This CDR3 is built from 16 residues. V shed 0 bases, J shed 4 bases, and the junction held 6 bases outside the gene matches. CDR1 and CDR2 from the germline V gene are LGHNA and YSLEER. CDR3 in DNA: TGCGCCAGCAGCCAAGATGATGCGGGAGTATACAATGAGCAGTTCTTC. As protein: CASSQDDAGVYNEQFF.

The rearrangement links TRBV5-1 to TRBJ2-7, with a possible D match to TRBD2 (6 bases). The V end was cut by 5 bases, the J end by 3 bases, with 18 bases between. Germline values: CDR1 SGHRS, CDR2 YFSETQ. This CDR3 contains 15 residues. The CDR3 sequence is CASSQDGSGVYEQYF. Written as DNA, the CDR3 is TGCGCCAGCAGTCAGGACGGTTCGGGGGTCTACGAGCAGTACTTC.

Here the CDR3 reads CSVERGGGTEAFF. The CDR3 bases are TGCAGCGTTGAAAGGGGAGGCGGCACTGAAGCTTTCTTT. This rearrangement joins TRBV29-1 to TRBJ1-1; tentative D call: TRBD1 (5 bases). The germline V gene has CDR1 SQVTM and CDR2 ANQGSEA. CDR3 length equals 13 residues. V shed 2 bases and J shed 4 bases, with 11 bases lying between them.

The gene calls are TRBV6-2 or TRBV6-3 and TRBJ1-5; the D is unclear. With 0 bases removed from V and 2 bases from J, the gap between germline ends came to 11 bases. This CDR3 spans 16 amino acids. Per the germline V gene, CDR1 is MNHEY and CDR2 is SVGEGT. The CDR3 sequence: CASSYSRGFGNQPQHF. In DNA, the CDR3 is TGTGCCAGCAGTTACTCGCGCGGTTTCGGCAATCAGCCCCAGCATTTT.

The chain recombines TRBV19 with TRBJ2-5; 8 nucleotides align to TRBD2. Germline CDR1 and CDR2: LNHDA and SQIVND (reference sequence). V shed 1 base and J 3 bases; nucleotides not matched to a gene: 10. The CDR3 contains 17 residues. Written as DNA, the CDR3 is TGTGCCAGTAGTATAGGCGGGGGGACTCCCGGAGAAGAGACCCAGTACTTC. Residues: CASSIGGGTPGEETQYF. The variable domain in full, with the rest retrieved from reference TRBV19 and TRBJ2-5, is DGGITQSPKYLFRKEGQNVTLSCEQNLNHDAMYWYRQDPGQGLRLIYYSQIVNDFQKGDIAEGYSVSREKKESFPLTVTSAQKNPTAFYLCASSIGGGTPGEETQYFGPGTRLLVL.

This clone was detected only once. The rearrangement joins TRBV6-5 to TRBJ1-6, with 10 nucleotides matching TRBD1. There are 15 residues in the CDR3. CDR1 and CDR2 from the germline V gene are MNHEY and SVGAGI. The junction had 13 bases not matched to a gene; V was cut back by 6 bases and J by 14 bases. The CDR3 DNA sequence: TGTGCCAGCAGAAAGGACAGGGGGTACGGTATATCCCTCCACTTT. It specifies CASRKDRGYGISLHF.

This clone occurred once. The chain is built from TRBV30 and TRBJ2-1, with 8 bases that match TRBD2. CDR1 is GTSNPN and CDR2 is SVGIG in the germline V gene (reference sequence). V shed 4 bases and J 6 bases; nucleotides not matched to a gene: 11. CDR3 length equals 15 residues. In nucleotides, the CDR3 is TGTGCCTGGACCTTGGGACTAGTGGGAGGCAATGAGCAGTTCTTC. Protein sequence: CAWTLGLVGGNEQFF. Supplemented by reference TRBV30 and TRBJ2-1, the full variable domain reads SQTIHQWPATLVQPVGSPLSLECTVEGTSNPNLYWYRQAAGRGLQLLFYSVGIGQISSEVPQNLSASRPQDRQFILSSKKLLLSDSGFYLCAWTLGLVGGNEQFFGPGTRLTVL.

The chain recombines TRBV2 with TRBJ1-5; 11 bases agree with TRBD1. CDR3 length equals 15 residues. Trimming cost V 5 bases and J 11 bases; bases outside gene matches: 11. CDR1 and CDR2 from the germline V gene are SNHLY and FYNNEI. The CDR3 loop reads CASSFPGQGGEAQHF. The CDR3 DNA reads TGTGCCAGCAGTTTTCCGGGACAGGGGGGAGAAGCCCAGCATTTT.

V and J are TRBV7-2 and TRBJ1-2, with 8 bases fitting TRBD1. This CDR3 is 14 amino acids long. The V gene's germline CDR1 is SGHTA and CDR2 FQGNSA. V shed 5 bases, J shed 4 bases, and the junction held 6 bases outside the gene matches. CDR3 nucleotide sequence: TGTGCCAGCAGCGACAGGGGATTTGGCTATGGCTACACCTTC. Protein product: CASSDRGFGYGYTF.

The V gene is TRBV7-2, the J gene TRBJ1-1, with TRBD1 matching over 9 bases. Germline V gene data show CDR1 as SGHTA and CDR2 as FQGNSA. The CDR3 contains 15 residues. V shed 1 base, J shed 4 bases, and the junction held 4 bases outside the gene matches. CDR3 in amino acids: CASSLGTGATTEAFF. In DNA, the CDR3 is TGTGCCAGCAGCTTAGGGACAGGGGCGACCACTGAAGCTTTCTTT.

The chain joins TRBV28 to TRBJ1-1; D not resolved. CDR1 and CDR2 (germline): MDHEN, SYDVKM. This CDR3 is built from 13 residues. Trimming shortened V by 10 bases and J by 4 bases, and 16 bases separated the two germline ends. CDR3 amino acids: CATTIGPATEAFF. In nucleotides, the CDR3 is TGTGCCACCACTATAGGTCCTGCCACTGAAGCTTTCTTT.

The chain uses TRBV24-1 and TRBJ2-1; 9 bases are a match to TRBD1. After removal of 4 bases from V and 7 bases from J, the junction contained 4 bases not matched to a gene. The germline V gene encodes CDR1 KGHDR and CDR2 SFDVKD. The CDR3 sequence is 14 residues long. The CDR3, as DNA: TGTGCCACCAGTGACGGGGACAGGGAGAATGAGCAGTTCTTC. This encodes CATSDGDRENEQFF.

This clone was seen more than once but under ten times. The genes are TRBV15 and TRBJ1-5; 7 nucleotides agree with TRBD1. Trimming at V came to 0 bases and at J to 2 bases, leaving 10 bases not matched to a gene. This CDR3 contains 18 residues. Germline assignment: CDR1 LNHNV and CDR2 YYDKDF (reference sequence). CDR3 in DNA: TGTGCCACCAGCAGAGATGGGTTTGGTACAGGGGGCAATCAGCCCCAGCATTTT. Translating gives CATSRDGFGTGGNQPQHF.

This chain uses TRBV14 with TRBJ1-1; a possible D gene is TRBD1 (6 bases). The germline V gene encodes CDR1 SGHDN and CDR2 FVKESK. There are 12 residues in the CDR3. Trimming took off 1 base at V and 11 bases at J, with 11 bases between the two ends. DNA for the CDR3: TGTGCCAGCAGCCAAGTCTGGGACACCGCTTTCTTT. The encoded protein is CASSQVWDTAFF. The full variable domain, in which reference TRBV14 and TRBJ1-1 provide the parts outside the CDR3, is EAGVTQFPSHSVIEKGQTVTLRCDPISGHDNLYWYRRVMGKEIKFLLHFVKESKQDESGMPNNRFLAERTGGTYSTLKVQPAELEDSGVYFCASSQVWDTAFFGQGTRLTVV.

The V and J genes are TRBV7-8 and TRBJ1-2; TRBD1 aligns across 9 bases. The trim removed 0 bases at V and 9 bases at J, leaving 8 bases unmatched. The length of the CDR3 is 15 residues. Per germline, CDR1 SGHVS and CDR2 FQNEAQ. CDR3 sequence reads: CASSLAPTGGSSYTF. Written as DNA, the CDR3 is TGTGCCAGCAGCTTAGCGCCGACAGGGGGTTCGAGCTACACCTTC.

This sequence joins TRBV15 and TRBJ2-1; 7 nucleotides line up with TRBD1. This CDR3 region has 17 residues. Germline CDR1 reads LNHNV; CDR2 reads YYDKDF (reference sequence). The junction had 13 bases not matched to a gene; V was cut back by 1 base and J by 7 bases. CDR3 region: CATSRAADRDRRNEQFF. In DNA form, the CDR3 reads TGTGCCACCAGCAGAGCCGCAGACAGGGATCGCAGGAATGAGCAGTTCTTC. Full variable domain (missing parts from reference TRBV15 and TRBJ2-1): DAMVIQNPRYQVTQFGKPVTLSCSQTLNHNVMYWYQQKSSQAPKLLFHYYDKDFNNEADTPDNFQSRRPNTSFCFLDIRSPGLGDTAMYLCATSRAADRDRRNEQFFGPGTRLTVL.

This chain joins TRBV6-1 and TRBJ1-2; unclear D gene. The length of the CDR3 is 15 residues. Between the trimmed V and J ends, which lost 3 bases and 3 bases, there was a span of 14 bases. Germline-derived CDR1 and CDR2 are MNHNS and SASEGT. The CDR3 region is CASSDHRGGDYGYTF. Written as DNA, the CDR3 is TGTGCCAGCAGTGATCATAGAGGTGGCGACTATGGCTACACCTTC.

The chain joins TRBV28 to TRBJ1-2; the D gene is possibly TRBD1 (6 bases). Germline loops: CDR1 MDHEN, CDR2 SYDVKM. CDR3 length: 15 amino acids. The ends were cut back, 8 bases at V and 1 base at J, with 17 bases in the middle. The CDR3 DNA reads TGTGCCAGCTCAGTTATTGGGGGCTTTAACTATGGCTACACCTTC. Amino acid sequence: CASSVIGGFNYGYTF.